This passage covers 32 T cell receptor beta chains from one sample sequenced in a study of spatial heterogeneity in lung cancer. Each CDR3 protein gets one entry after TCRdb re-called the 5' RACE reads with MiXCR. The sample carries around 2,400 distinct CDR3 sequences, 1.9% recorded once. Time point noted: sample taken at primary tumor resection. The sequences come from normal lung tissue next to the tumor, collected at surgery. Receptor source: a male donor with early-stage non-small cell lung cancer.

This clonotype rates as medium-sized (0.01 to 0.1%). CDR3 sequence (DNA): TGTGCCACCGTAGACCAAAGCGGGACCAATGAGCAGTTCTTC. Translating it yields CATVDQSGTNEQFF. The V gene is TRBV12-3 or TRBV12-4, the J gene TRBJ2-1; 7 bases align to TRBD2. Trimming cost V 10 bases and J 6 bases; bases outside gene matches: 12. The CDR3 runs to 14 residues.

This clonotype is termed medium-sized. CDR3 region: CSARGHLNTEAFF. For the CDR3, the DNA is TGCAGTGCTAGAGGGCACTTGAACACTGAAGCTTTCTTT. This rearrangement joins TRBV20-1 to TRBJ1-1, with D uncertain. The ends were cut back, 1 base at V and 0 bases at J, with 6 bases in the middle. CDR3 size: 13 residues. The V gene's germline CDR1 is DFQATT and CDR2 SNEGSKA (reference sequence).

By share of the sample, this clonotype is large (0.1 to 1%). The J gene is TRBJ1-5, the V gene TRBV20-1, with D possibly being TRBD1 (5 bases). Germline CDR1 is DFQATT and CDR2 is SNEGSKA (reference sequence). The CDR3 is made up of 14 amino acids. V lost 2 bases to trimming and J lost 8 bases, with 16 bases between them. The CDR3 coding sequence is TGCAGTGCTAGACTTCAGAGTATGGGGGAGCCCCAGCATTTT. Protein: CSARLQSMGEPQHF.

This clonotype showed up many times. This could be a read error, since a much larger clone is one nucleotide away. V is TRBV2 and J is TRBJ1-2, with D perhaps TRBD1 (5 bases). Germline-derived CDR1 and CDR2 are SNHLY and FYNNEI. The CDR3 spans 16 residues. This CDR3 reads CASSLGQVGRGYGYNF. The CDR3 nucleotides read TGTGCCAGCAGCCTAGGGCAAGTGGGACGGGGATATGGCTACAACTTC.

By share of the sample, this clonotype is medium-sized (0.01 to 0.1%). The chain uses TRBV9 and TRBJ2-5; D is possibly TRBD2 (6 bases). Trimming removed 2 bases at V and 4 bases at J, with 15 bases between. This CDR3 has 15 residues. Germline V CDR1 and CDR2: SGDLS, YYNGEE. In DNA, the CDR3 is TGTGCCAGCAGCGTCGGGACTCCCGCAGGAGAGACCCAGTACTTC. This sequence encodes CASSVGTPAGETQYF. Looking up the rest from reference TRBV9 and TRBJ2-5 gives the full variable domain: DSGVTQTPKHLITATGQRVTLRCSPRSGDLSVYWYQQSLDQGLQFLIQYYNGEERAKGNILERFSAQQFPDLHSELNLSSLELGDSALYFCASSVGTPAGETQYFGPGTRLLVL.

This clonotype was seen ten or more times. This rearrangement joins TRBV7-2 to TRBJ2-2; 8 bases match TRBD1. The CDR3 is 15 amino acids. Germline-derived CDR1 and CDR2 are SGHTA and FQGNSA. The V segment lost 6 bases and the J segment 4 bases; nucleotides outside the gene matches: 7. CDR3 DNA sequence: TGTGCCAGCAGGTCCGGGACAGGACGCACCGGGGAGCTGTTTTTT. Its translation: CASRSGTGRTGELFF.

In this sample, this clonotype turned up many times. The CDR3 DNA reads TGTGCCAGCAGCTTAGATTTCAGGGGAAGGAGCACTGAAGCTTTCTTT. This sequence encodes CASSLDFRGRSTEAFF. The genes are TRBV7-8 and TRBJ1-1, with D maybe TRBD1 (6 bases). The V gene's germline CDR1 is SGHVS and CDR2 FQNEAQ. There are 16 residues in the CDR3. Trimming stripped 1 base from V and 4 bases from J, with 16 bases between.

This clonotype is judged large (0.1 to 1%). The CDR3 sequence: CASTMQSGSNEQFF. DNA for the CDR3: TGTGCCAGCACCATGCAGTCAGGGAGCAATGAGCAGTTCTTC. The V gene is TRBV12-3 or TRBV12-4, the J gene TRBJ2-1; either TRBD1 or TRBD2 may supply D (5 bases each). V dropped 7 bases and J dropped 6 bases, with 16 bases sitting between them. CDR3 size: 14 residues.

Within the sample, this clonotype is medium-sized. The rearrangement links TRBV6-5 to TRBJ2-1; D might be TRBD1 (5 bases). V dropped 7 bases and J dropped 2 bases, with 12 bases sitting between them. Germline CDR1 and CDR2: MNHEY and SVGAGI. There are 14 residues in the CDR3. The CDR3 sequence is CASKSGFAYNEQFF. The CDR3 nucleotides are TGTGCCAGCAAATCAGGGTTCGCCTACAATGAGCAGTTCTTC.

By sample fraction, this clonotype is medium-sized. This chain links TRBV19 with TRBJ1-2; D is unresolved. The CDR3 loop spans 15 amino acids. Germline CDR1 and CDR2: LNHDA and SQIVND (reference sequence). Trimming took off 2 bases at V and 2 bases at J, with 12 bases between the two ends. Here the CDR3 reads CASSIIPTINYGYTF. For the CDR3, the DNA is TGTGCCAGTAGTATAATTCCGACAATCAACTATGGCTACACCTTC. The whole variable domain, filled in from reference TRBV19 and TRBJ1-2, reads DGGITQSPKYLFRKEGQNVTLSCEQNLNHDAMYWYRQDPGQGLRLIYYSQIVNDFQKGDIAEGYSVSREKKESFPLTVTSAQKNPTAFYLCASSIIPTINYGYTFGSGTRLTVV.

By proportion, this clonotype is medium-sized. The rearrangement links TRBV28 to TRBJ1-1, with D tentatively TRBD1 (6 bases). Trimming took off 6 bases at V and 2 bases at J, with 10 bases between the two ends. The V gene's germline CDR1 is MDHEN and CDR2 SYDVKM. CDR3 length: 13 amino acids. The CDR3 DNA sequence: TGTGCCAGCAGGTCAGGGGAAAACACTGAAGCTTTCTTT. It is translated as CASRSGENTEAFF.

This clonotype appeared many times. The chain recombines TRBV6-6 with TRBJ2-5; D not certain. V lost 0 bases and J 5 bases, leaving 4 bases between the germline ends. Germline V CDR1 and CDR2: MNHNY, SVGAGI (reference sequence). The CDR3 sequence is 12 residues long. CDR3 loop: CASSYSLETQYF. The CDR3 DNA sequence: TGTGCCAGCAGTTACTCGCTCGAGACCCAGTACTTC.

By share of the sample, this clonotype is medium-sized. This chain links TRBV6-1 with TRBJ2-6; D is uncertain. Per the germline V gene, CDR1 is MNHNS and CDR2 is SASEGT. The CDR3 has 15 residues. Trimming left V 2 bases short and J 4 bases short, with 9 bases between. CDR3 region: CASSEQSIGANVLTF. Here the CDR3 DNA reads TGTGCCAGCAGTGAACAATCAATCGGGGCCAACGTCCTGACTTTC.

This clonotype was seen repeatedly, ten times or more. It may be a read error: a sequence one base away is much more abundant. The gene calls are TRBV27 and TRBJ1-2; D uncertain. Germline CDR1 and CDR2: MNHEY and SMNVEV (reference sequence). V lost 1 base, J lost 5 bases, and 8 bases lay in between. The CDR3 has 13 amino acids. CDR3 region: CASSLCGGYGYTF. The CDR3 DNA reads TGTGCCAGCAGTTTATGTGGAGGATATGGCTACACCTTC.

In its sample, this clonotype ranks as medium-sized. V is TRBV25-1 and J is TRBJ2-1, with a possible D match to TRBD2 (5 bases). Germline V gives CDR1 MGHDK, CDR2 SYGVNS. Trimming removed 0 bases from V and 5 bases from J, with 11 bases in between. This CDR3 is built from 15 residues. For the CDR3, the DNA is TGTGCCAGCAGTGAATACAGCGGTACAAACAATGAGCAGTTCTTC. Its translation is CASSEYSGTNNEQFF. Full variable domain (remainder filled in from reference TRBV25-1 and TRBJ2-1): EADIYQTPRYLVIGTGKKITLECSQTMGHDKMYWYQQDPGMELHLIHYSYGVNSTEKGDLSSESTVSRIRTEHFPLTLESARPSHTSQYLCASSEYSGTNNEQFFGPGTRLTVL.

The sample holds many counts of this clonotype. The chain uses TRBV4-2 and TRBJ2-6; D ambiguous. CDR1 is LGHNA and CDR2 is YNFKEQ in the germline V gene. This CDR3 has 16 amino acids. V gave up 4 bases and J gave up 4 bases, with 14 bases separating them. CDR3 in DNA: TGTGCCAGCAGCCCCGGACCCCCCCCGGGGGCCAACGTCCTGACTTTC. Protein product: CASSPGPPPGANVLTF.

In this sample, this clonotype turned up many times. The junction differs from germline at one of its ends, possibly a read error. In nucleotides, the CDR3 is TGTGCCAGCAGTCGCGGGACAGGGCACTATGGCGACACCTTC. Translating gives CASSRGTGHYGDTF. The V and J genes are TRBV28 and TRBJ1-2; TRBD1 agrees at 9 bases. Germline assignment: CDR1 MDHEN and CDR2 SYDVKM. The CDR3 consists of 14 residues.

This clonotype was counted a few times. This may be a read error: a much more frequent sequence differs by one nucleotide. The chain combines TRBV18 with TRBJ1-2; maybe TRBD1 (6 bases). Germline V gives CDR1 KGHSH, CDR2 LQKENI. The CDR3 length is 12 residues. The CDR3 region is CASSVGAGGYNF. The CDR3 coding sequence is TGTGCCAGCTCGGTTGGCGCCGGGGGCTACAACTTC.

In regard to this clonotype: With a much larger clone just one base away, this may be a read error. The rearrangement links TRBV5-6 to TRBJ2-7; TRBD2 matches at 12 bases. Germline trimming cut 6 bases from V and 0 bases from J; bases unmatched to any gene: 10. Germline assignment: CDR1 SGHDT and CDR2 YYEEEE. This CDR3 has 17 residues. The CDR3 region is CASNFRTSGVSSYEQYF. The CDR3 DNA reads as TGTGCCAGCAACTTTAGGACTAGCGGGGTTAGCTCCTACGAGCAGTACTTC.

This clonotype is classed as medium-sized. The CDR3 is CASSPRGSQETQYF. CDR3 sequence (DNA): TGTGCCAGCAGTCCTCGGGGGAGCCAAGAGACCCAGTACTTC. V and J are TRBV11-3 and TRBJ2-5, with a weak D call TRBD2 (6 bases). Germline CDR1 is SGHNT and CDR2 is YENEEA. The V gene lost 6 bases and the J gene lost 1 base, with 12 bases spanning the gap. This CDR3 has 14 residues. Full variable domain (missing parts from reference TRBV11-3 and TRBJ2-5): EAGVVQSPRYKIIEKKQPVAFWCNPISGHNTLYWYLQNLGQGPELLIRYENEEAVDDSQLPKDRFSAERLKGVDSTLKIQPAELGDSAVYLCASSPRGSQETQYFGPGTRLLVL.

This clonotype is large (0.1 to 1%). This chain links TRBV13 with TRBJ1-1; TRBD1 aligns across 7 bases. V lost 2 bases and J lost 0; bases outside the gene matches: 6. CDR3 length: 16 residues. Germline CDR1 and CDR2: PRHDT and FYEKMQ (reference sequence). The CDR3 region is CASSLRPGQLNTEAFF. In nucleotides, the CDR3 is TGTGCCAGCAGCTTACGCCCGGGACAGCTGAACACTGAAGCTTTCTTT.

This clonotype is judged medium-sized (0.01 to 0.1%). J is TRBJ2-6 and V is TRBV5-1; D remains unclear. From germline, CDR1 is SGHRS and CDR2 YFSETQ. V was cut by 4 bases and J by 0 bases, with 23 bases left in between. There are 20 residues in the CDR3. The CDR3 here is CASSLLFSSGRLSGANVLTF. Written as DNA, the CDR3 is TGCGCCAGCAGCCTTCTCTTTTCTTCCGGACGGCTCTCTGGGGCCAACGTCCTGACTTTC.

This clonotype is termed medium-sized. The CDR3 sequence: CASSLSGGGEQYF. The CDR3 DNA sequence: TGTGCCAGCAGCTTATCCGGGGGGGGCGAGCAGTACTTC. The chain has TRBV7-2 and TRBJ2-7; TRBD2 matches 8 bases. V shed 2 bases, J shed 6 bases, and the junction held 3 bases outside the gene matches. Germline V CDR1 and CDR2: SGHTA, FQGNSA. This CDR3 has 13 amino acids.

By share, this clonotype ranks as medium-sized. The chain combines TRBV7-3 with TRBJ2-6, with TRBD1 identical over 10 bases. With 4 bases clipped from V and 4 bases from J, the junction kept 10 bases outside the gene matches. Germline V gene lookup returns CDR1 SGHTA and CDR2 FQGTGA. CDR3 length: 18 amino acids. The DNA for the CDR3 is TGTGCCAGCAGCTCTACCGGGACAGGGGTTTCAGGGGCCAACGTCCTGACTTTC. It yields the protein CASSSTGTGVSGANVLTF. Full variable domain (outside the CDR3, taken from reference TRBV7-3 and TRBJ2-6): GAGVSQTPSNKVTEKGKYVELRCDPISGHTALYWYRQSLGQGPEFLIYFQGTGAADDSGLPNDRFFAVRPEGSVSTLKIQRTERGDSAVYLCASSSTGTGVSGANVLTFGAGSRLTVL.

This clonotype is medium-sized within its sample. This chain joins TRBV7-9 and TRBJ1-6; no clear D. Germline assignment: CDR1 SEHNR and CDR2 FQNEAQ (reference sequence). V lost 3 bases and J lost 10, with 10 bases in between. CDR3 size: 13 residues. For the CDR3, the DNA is TGTGCCAGCAGCTTGACGTTTTTATCACCCCTCCACTTT. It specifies CASSLTFLSPLHF.

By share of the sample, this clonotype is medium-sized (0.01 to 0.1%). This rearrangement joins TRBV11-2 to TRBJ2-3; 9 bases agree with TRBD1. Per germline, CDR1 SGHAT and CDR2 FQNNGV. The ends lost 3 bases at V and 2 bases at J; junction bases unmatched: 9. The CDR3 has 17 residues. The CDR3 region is CASSFSGTGGLTDTQYF. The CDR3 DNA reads TGTGCCAGCAGCTTCTCGGGTACAGGGGGCCTCACAGATACGCAGTATTTT.

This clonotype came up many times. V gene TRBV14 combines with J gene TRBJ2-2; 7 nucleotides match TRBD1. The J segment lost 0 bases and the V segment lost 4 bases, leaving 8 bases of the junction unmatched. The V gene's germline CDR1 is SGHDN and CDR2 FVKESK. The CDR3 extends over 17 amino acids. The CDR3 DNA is TGTGCCAGCAGCCCCTTTTCGGGGACAGCGAACACCGGGGAGCTGTTTTTT. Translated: CASSPFSGTANTGELFF. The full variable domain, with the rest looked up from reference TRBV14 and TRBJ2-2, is EAGVTQFPSHSVIEKGQTVTLRCDPISGHDNLYWYRRVMGKEIKFLLHFVKESKQDESGMPNNRFLAERTGGTYSTLKVQPAELEDSGVYFCASSPFSGTANTGELFFGEGSRLTVL.

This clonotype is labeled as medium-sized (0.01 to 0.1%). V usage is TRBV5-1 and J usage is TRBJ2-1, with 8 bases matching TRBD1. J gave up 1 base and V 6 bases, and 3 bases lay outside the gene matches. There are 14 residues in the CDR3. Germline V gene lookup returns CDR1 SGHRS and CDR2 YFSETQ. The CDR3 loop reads CASTGQGSYNEQFF. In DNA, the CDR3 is TGCGCCAGCACCGGACAGGGTTCCTACAATGAGCAGTTCTTC.

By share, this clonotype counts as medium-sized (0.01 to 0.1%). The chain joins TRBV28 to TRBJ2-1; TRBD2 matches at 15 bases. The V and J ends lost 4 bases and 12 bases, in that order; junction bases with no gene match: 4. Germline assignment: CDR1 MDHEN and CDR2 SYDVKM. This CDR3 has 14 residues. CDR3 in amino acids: CASSWTSGGVVQFF. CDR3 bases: TGTGCCAGCAGTTGGACTAGCGGGGGGGTAGTGCAGTTCTTC.

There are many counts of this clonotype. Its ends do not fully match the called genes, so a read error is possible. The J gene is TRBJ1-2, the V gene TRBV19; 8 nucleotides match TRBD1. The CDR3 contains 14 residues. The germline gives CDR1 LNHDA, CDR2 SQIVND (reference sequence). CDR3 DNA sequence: TGTGCCAGTACCAATAGCGGACAGGGCTATGGCGACAACTTC. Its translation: CASTNSGQGYGDNF.

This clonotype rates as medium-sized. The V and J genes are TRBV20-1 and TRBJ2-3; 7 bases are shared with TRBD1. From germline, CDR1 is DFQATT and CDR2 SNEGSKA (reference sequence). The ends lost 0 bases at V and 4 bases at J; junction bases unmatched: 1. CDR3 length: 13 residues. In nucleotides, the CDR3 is TGCAGTGCTAGAGATACAGGGGCAGATACGCAGTATTTT. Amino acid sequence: CSARDTGADTQYF.

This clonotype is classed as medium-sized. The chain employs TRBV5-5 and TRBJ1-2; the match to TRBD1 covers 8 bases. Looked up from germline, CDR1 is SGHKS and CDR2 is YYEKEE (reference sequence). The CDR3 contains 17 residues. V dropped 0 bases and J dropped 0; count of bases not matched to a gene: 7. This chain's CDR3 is CASSLVAGGLSNYGYTF. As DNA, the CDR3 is TGTGCCAGCAGCTTGGTGGCAGGGGGCCTATCTAACTATGGCTACACCTTC.